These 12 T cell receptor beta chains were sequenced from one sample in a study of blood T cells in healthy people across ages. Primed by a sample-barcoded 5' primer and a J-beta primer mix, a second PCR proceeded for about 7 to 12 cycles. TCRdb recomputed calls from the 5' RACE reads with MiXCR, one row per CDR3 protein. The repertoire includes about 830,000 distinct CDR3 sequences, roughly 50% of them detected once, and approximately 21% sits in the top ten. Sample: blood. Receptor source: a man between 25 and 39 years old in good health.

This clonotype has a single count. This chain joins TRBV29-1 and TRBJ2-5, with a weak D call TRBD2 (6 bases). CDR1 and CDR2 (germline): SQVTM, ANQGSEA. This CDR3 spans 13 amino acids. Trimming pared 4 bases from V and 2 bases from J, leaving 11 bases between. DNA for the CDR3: TGCAGCGTTGGGCGGGACGTTCAAGAGACCCAGTACTTC. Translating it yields CSVGRDVQETQYF.

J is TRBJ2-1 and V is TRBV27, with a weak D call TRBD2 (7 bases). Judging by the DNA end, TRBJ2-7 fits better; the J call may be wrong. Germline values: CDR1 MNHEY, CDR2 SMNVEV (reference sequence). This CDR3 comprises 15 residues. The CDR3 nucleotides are TGTGCCAGCCAATCCAGCGGGAAGGGACACAATGAGCAGTACTTC. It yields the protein CASQSSGKGHNEQYF.

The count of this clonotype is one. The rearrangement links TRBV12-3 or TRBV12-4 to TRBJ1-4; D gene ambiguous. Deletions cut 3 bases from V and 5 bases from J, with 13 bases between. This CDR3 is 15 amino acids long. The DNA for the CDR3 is TGTGCCAGCAGTTTTGAGGACGGTGGGAATGAAAAACTGTTTTTT. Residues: CASSFEDGGNEKLFF.

The CDR3 sequence is CASSLQGGFGYTF. The DNA of the CDR3 is TGCGCCAGCAGCTTACAAGGGGGCTTCGGCTACACCTTC. The chain combines TRBV5-1 with TRBJ1-2; 7 bases align to TRBD1. Per the germline V gene, CDR1 is SGHRS and CDR2 is YFSETQ. The CDR3 runs to 13 residues. Trimming removed 2 bases from V and 8 bases from J; junction bases left unmatched: 6.

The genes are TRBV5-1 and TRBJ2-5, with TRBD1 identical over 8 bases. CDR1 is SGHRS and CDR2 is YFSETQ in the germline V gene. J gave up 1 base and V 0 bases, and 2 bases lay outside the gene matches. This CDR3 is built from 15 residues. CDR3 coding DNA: TGCGCCAGCAGCTTGGACGGGACAGGCCAAGAGACCCAGTACTTC. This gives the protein CASSLDGTGQETQYF.

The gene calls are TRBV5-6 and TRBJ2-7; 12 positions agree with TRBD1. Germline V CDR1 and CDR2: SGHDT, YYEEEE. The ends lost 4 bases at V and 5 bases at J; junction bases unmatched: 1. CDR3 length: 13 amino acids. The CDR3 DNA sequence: TGTGCCAGCAGCCGGGACAGGGGGCACGAGCAGTACTTC. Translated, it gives CASSRDRGHEQYF.

For the CDR3, the DNA is TGCGCCAGCAGAAAGGAACCTCGCGGCACCTCGCAGTATTTT. It is translated as CASRKEPRGTSQYF. The chain links TRBV5-1 to TRBJ2-3; D ambiguous. Trimming stripped 5 bases from V and 10 bases from J, with 20 bases between. CDR1 and CDR2 from the germline V gene are SGHRS and YFSETQ. This CDR3 has 14 residues.

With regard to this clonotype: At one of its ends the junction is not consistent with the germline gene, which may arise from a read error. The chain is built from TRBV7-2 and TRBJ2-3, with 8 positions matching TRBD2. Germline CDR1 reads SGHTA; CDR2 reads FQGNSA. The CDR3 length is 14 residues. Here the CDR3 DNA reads TGTGCCTGTGACGGGGGGGCCGAGAGGGATACGCGGTATTTT. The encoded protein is CACDGGAERDTRYF.

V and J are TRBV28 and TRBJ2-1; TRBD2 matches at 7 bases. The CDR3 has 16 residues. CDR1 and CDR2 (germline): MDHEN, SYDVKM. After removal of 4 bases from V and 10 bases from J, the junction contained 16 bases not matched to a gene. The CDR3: CASSSRRSGKPYEQFF. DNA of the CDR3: TGTGCCAGCAGTTCGAGAAGAAGCGGGAAACCCTACGAGCAGTTCTTC.

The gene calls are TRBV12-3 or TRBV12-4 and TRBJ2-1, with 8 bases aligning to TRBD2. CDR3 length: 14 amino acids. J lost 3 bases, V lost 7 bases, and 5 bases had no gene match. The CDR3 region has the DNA TGTGCCAGCACGACTAGCGATAACTACAATGAGCAGTTCTTC. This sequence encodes CASTTSDNYNEQFF.

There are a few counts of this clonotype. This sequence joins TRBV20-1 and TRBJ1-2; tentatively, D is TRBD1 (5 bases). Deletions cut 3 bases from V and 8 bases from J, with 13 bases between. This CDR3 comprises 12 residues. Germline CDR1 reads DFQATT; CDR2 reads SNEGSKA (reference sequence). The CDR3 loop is CSARESGSGYTF. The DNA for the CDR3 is TGCAGTGCTAGGGAATCAGGGAGCGGCTACACCTTC.

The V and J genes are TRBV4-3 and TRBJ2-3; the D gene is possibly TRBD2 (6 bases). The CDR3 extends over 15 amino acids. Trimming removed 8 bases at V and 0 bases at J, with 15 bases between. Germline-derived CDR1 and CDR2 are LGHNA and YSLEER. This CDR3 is CASRTTRTSTDTQYF. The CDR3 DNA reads TGCGCCAGCCGGACGACTAGAACTAGCACAGATACGCAGTATTTT.